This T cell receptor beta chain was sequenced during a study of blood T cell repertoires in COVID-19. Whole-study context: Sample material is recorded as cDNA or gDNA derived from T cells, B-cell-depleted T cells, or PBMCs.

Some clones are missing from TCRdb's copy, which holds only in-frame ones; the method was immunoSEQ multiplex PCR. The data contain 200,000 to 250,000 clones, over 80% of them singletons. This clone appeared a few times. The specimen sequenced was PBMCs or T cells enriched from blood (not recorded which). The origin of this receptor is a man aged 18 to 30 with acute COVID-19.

The CDR3 here is CASSLSGQLREKLFF. CDR3 coding DNA: TGTGCCAGCAGCTTATCAGGACAGCTACGTGAAAAACTGTTTTTT. The chain combines TRBV7-2 with TRBJ1-4; weak D call: TRBD1 (6 bases). Deletions cut 2 bases from V and 7 bases from J, with 14 bases between. CDR3 size: 15 residues. Germline-derived CDR1 and CDR2 are SGHTA and FQGNSA.